This T cell receptor beta chain is from a study of T cell responses to AZD1222 COVID-19 vaccine. Study-wide results and limits: No repertoire was sampled before or during the peak T cell response, only after it. Spike-specific TCR repertoires showed rising breadth and depth after two AZD1222 doses. Distributed over spike, vaccine-associated CD4 TCRs predominated at 160-218 and 743-854.

Produced via immunoSEQ multiplex PCR; TCRdb's table is partial and in-frame only. Found here are about 130,000 clones, roughly 91% of them singletons; the top ten hold approximately 6.9%. Details on this clone: The target antigen is unknown.

Pooled together were second doses at about 4 or about 12 weeks. V was pared by 6 bases and J by 0 bases, with 14 bases between. Germline V gene lookup returns CDR1 MDHEN and CDR2 SYDVKM. This CDR3 spans 16 amino acids. Sequenced material: peripheral blood, taken 28 days after the second AZD1222 dose. The genes are TRBV28 and TRBJ1-4; D not resolved. This TCR came from an adult who received the AZD1222 COVID-19 vaccine. The CDR3 nucleotides read TGTGCCAGCAGCCCCTTCGGGGTTGCAACTAATGAAAAACTGTTTTTT. It is translated as CASSPFGVATNEKLFF.